This TCR beta chain was observed in a study of T-cell reconstitution after alpha-beta-depleted transplantation in children. Study-level points and caveats: Some patients owed their high day-60 TCRbeta diversity to surviving recipient T cells and thymic progenitors. One year post-transplant, T-cell counts and diversity were largely derived from T cells produced anew. Two months or so post-transplant, alpha-beta T cells reportedly derived from several hundred expanded graft clones.

Per germline, CDR1 MDHEN and CDR2 SYDVKM. V lost 5 bases, J lost 6 bases, and 4 bases stayed unmatched. This CDR3 is 13 amino acids long. This clonotype was observed at least ten times. Its antigen is unidentified. During its preparation, the TCRbeta library received unique molecular identifiers. One entry per CDR3 protein, called by TCRdb with MiXCR from the PCR reads. Of under 250,000 distinct CDR3 sequences listed, approximately 7% were seen once; the top ten hold about 5.9%. The source is a boy aged 2 to 10 with acute lymphoblastic leukemia, due to receive a stem cell transplant. This sequence joins TRBV28 and TRBJ2-1, with TRBD2 matching 7 bases. The sequenced sample was PBMCs, obtained before TCRalphabeta/CD19-depleted stem cell transplant. The CDR3 sequence: CASSPRTSNEQFF. CDR3 DNA sequence: TGTGCCAGCAGTCCTCGGACTAGCAATGAGCAGTTCTTC.